The text below deals with one TCR beta chain. What it binds is unknown. This entry belongs to a study of sequential checkpoint blockade in melanoma. Whole-study context: Both treatment sequences were followed by maintenance nivolumab. 85 to 95 pretreatment tumor DNA samples were TCRβ immunosequenced. Study-wide results and limits: Pretreatment TIL clonality tracked with response in the nivolumab-first arm. PD-L1 staining and CD8+ counts, not mutational load, tracked tumor T-cell clonality.

Method: immunoSEQ multiplex PCR; TCRdb's copy keeps in-frame clones and lacks some. Of about 12,000 clones detected, approximately 27% appear once; the ten largest clones hold roughly a fifth. CDR3 length: 15 amino acids. V was pared by 4 bases and J by 8 bases, with 5 bases of the junction left unmatched. From germline, CDR1 is MNHGY and CDR2 SAAAGT. Treatment given: randomized to nivolumab then ipilimumab (arm A) or the reverse (arm B). This specimen consisted of tumor tissue (inferred from file names), obtained from a patient given nivolumab and ipilimumab in sequence. The chain couples TRBV6-8 to TRBJ2-1; 13 nucleotides match TRBD2. The TCR originated in a human donor with melanoma. The CDR3 DNA follows: TGTGCCAGCAGTTGGGGGACTAGCGGGGTATATGAGCAGTTCTTC. It is translated as CASSWGTSGVYEQFF.